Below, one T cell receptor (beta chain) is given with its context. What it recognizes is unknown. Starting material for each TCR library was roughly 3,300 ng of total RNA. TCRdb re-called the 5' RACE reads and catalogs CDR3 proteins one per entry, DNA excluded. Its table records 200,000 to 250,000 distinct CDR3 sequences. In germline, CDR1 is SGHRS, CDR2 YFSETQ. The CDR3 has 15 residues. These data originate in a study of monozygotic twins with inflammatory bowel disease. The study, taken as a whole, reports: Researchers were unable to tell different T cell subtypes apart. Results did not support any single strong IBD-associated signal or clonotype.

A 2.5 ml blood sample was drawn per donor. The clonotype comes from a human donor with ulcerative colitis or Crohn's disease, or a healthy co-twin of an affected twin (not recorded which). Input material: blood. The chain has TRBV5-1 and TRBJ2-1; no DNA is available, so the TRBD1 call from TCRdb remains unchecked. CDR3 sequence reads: CASSRDRGTGYEQFF.